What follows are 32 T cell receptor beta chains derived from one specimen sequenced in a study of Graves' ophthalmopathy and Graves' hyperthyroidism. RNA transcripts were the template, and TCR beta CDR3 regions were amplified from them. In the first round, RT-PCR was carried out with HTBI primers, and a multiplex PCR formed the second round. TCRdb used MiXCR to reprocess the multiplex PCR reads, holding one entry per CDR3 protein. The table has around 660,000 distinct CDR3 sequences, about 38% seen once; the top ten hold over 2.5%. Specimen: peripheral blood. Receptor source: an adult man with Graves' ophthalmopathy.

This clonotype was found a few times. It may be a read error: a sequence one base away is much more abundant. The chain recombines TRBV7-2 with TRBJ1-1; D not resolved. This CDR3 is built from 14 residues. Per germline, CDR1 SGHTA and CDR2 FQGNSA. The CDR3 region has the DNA TGTGCCAGCAGCCCCTACGAGGGTAACACTGAAGCTTCCTTT. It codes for CASSPYEGNTEASF.

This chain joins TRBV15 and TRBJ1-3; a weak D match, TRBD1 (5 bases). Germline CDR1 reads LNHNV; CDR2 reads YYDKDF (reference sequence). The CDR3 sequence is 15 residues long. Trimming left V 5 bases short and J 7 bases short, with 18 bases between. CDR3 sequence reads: CATSLPWGGSNTIYF. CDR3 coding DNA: TGTGCCACCAGCCTCCCCTGGGGGGGGTCGAACACCATATATTTT.

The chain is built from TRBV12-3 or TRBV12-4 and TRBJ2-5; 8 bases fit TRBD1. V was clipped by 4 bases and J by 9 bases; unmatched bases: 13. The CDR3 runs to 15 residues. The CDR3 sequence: CASSYEARGLQPQYF. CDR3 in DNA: TGTGCCAGCAGTTACGAGGCCAGGGGGCTCCAGCCCCAGTACTTC.

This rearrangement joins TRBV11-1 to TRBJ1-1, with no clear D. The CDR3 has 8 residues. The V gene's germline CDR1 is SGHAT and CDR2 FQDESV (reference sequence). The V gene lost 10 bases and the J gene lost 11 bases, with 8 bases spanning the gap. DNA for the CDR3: TGTGCCAACAGTACTGCTTTCTTT. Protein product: CANSTAFF.

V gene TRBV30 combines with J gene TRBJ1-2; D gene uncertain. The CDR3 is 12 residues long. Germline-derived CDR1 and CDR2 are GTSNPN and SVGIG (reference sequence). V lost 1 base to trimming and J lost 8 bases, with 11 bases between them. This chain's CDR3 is CAWSGGAEGYTF. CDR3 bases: TGTGCCTGGAGTGGGGGAGCGGAAGGCTACACCTTC.

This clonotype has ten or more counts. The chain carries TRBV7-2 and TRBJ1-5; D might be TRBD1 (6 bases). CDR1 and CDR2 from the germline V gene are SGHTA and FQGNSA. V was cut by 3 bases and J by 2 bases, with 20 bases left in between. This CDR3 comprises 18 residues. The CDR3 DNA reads TGTGCCAGCAGCTTGGGGGGGGGCGAGTTTCTTGGCAATCAGCCCCAGCATTTT. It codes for CASSLGGGEFLGNQPQHF.

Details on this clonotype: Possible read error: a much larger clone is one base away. This CDR3 is CTSSEGKIEQYF. For the CDR3, the DNA is TGCACCAGCAGCGAAGGGAAAATCGAGCAGTACTTC. This sequence joins TRBV5-1 and TRBJ2-7; D unclear. CDR3 length equals 12 residues. Looked up from germline, CDR1 is SGHRS and CDR2 is YFSETQ.

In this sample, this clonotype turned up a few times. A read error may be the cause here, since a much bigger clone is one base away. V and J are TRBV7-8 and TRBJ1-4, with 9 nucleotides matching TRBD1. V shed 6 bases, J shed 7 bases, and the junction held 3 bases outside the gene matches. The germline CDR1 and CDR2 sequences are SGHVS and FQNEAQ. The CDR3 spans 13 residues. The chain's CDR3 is CASSEQGAEKLFF. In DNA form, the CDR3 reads TGTGCCAGCAGTGAACAGGGGGCTGAAAAACTGTTTTTT.

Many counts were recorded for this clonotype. DNA for the CDR3: TGCAGTGCTAGAGATCTAAGCTTTAATTCCTACGAGCAGTACTTC. Protein sequence: CSARDLSFNSYEQYF. The V gene is TRBV20-1, the J gene TRBJ2-7; D remains ambiguous. Germline V gene data show CDR1 as DFQATT and CDR2 as SNEGSKA (reference sequence). V gave up 0 bases and J gave up 1 base, with 13 bases separating them. This CDR3 region has 15 residues.

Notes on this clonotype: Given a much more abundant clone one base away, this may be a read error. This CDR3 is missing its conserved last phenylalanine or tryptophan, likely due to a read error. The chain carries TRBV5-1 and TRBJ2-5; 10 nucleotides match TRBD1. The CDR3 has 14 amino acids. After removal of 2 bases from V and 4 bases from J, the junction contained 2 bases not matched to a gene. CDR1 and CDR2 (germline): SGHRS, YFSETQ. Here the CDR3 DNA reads TGCGCCAGCAGCTTCGGACAGGGGGTAGAGACCCAGTACGTC. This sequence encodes CASSFGQGVETQYV.

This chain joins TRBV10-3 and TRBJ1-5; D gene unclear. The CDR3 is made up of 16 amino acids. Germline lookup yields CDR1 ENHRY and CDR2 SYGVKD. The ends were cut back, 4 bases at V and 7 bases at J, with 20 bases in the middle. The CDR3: CAISAEEPGYEQPQHF. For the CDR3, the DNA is TGTGCCATCAGTGCGGAGGAACCGGGCTACGAGCAGCCCCAGCATTTT.

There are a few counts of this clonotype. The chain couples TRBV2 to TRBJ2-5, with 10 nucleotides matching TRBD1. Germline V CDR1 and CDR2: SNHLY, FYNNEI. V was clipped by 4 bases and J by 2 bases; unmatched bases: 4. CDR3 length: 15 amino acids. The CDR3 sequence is CASSGTGGLQETQYF. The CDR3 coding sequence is TGTGCCAGCAGTGGGACAGGGGGACTTCAAGAGACCCAGTACTTC. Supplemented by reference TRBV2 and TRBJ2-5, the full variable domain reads EPEVTQTPSHQVTQMGQEVILRCVPISNHLYFYWYRQILGQKVEFLVSFYNNEISEKSEIFDDQFSVERPDGSNFTLKIRSTKLEDSAMYFCASSGTGGLQETQYFGPGTRLLVL.

CDR3 DNA sequence: TGTGCCAGCAGTTTAGACAGGTGGGAGCTGGAGCCGGCTTTCTACGAGCAGTACTTC. Translated, it gives CASSLDRWELEPAFYEQYF. The genes are TRBV12-3 or TRBV12-4 and TRBJ2-7; D may be TRBD1 or TRBD2 (5 bases each). This CDR3 comprises 19 residues. Trimming pared 1 base from V and 3 bases from J, leaving 25 bases between.

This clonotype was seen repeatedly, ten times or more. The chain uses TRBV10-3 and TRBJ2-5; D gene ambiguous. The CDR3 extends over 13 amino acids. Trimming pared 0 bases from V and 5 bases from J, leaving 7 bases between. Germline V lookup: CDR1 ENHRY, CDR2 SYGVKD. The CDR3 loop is CAISESGGETQYF. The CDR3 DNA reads TGTGCCATCAGTGAGTCGGGTGGTGAGACCCAGTACTTC.

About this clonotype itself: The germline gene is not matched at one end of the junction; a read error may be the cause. This CDR3 reads CASSSASTGKLGEQYF. The CDR3 DNA is TGTGCCAGCAGTTCCGCCTCGACAGGGAAATTGGGCGAGCAGTACTTC. The V call is TRBV10-3, the J call TRBJ2-7, with TRBD1 matching 7 bases. Germline V gene sequence: CDR1 ENHRY, CDR2 SYGVKD. The CDR3 length is 16 residues.

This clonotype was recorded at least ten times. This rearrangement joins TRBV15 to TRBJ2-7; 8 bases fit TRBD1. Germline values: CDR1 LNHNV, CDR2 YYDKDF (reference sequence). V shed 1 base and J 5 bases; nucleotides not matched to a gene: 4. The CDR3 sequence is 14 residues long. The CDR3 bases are TGTGCCACCAGCAGAGGCCAGGGGGCAAACGAGCAGTACTTC. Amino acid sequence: CATSRGQGANEQYF.

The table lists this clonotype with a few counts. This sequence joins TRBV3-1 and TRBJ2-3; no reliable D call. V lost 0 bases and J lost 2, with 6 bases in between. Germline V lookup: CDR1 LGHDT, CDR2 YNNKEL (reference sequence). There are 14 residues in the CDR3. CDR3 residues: CASSQDPHTDTQYF. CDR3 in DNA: TGTGCCAGCAGCCAAGATCCCCACACAGATACGCAGTATTTT.

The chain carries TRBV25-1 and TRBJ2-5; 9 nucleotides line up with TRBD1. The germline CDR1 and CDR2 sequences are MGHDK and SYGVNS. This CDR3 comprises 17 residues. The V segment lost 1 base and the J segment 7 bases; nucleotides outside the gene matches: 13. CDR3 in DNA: TGTGCCAGCAGTGAATTCAGCCAAGACAGGGGGTCTGGGACCCAGTACTTC. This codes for CASSEFSQDRGSGTQYF. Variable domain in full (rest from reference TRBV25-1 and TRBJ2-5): EADIYQTPRYLVIGTGKKITLECSQTMGHDKMYWYQQDPGMELHLIHYSYGVNSTEKGDLSSESTVSRIRTEHFPLTLESARPSHTSQYLCASSEFSQDRGSGTQYFGPGTRLLVL.

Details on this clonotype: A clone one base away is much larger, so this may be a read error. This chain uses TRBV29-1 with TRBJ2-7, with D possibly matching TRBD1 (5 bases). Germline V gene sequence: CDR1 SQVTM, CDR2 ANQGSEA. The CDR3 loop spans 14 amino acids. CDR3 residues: CSVEDTSSSYGQYF. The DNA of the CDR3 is TGCAGCGTTGAGGACACGTCGAGCTCCTACGGGCAGTACTTC.

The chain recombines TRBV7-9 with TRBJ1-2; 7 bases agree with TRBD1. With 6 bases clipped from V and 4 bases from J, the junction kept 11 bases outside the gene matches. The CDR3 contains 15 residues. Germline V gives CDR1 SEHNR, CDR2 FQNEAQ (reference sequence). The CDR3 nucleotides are TGTGCCAGCAGTCGACAGGGCGAGTTGGTCTATGGCTACACCTTC. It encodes CASSRQGELVYGYTF.

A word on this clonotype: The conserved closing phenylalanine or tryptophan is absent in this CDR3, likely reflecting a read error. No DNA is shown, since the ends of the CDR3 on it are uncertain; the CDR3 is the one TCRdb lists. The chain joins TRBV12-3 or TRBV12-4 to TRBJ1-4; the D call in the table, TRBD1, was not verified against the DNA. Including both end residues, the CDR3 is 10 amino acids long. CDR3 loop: CAISESAGQG.

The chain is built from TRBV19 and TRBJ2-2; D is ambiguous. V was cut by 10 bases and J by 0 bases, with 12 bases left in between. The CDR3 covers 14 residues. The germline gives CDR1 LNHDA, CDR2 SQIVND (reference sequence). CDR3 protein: CATKRSTNTGELFF. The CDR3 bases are TGTGCCACAAAACGATCCACGAACACCGGGGAGCTGTTTTTT.

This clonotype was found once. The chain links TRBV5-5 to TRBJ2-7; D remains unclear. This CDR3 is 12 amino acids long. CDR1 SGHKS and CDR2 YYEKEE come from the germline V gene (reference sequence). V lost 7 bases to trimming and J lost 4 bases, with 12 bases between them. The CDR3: CASGLNGYEQYF. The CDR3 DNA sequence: TGTGCCAGCGGCCTGAATGGGTACGAGCAGTACTTC.

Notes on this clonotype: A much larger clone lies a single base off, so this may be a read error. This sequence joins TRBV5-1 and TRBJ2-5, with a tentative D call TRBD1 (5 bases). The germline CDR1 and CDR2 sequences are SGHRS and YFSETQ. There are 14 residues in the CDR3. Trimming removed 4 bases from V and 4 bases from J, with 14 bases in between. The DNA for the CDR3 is TGCGCCAGCAGCCGCACAGGTGTACTAGAGACCCAGTACTTC. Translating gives CASSRTGVLETQYF.

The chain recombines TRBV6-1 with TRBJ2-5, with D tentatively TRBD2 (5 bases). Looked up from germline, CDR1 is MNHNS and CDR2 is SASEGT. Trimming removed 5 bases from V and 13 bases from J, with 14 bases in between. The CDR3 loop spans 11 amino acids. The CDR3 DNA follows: TGTGCCAGCAGTTGGACTCCTTACCTGTACTTC. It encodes CASSWTPYLYF.

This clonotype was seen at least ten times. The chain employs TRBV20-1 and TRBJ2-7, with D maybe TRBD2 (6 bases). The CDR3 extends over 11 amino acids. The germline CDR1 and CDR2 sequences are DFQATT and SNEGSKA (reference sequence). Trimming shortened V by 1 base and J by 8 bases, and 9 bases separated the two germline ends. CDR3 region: CSARGGVQQYF. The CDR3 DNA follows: TGCAGTGCTAGAGGGGGGGTGCAGCAGTACTTC.

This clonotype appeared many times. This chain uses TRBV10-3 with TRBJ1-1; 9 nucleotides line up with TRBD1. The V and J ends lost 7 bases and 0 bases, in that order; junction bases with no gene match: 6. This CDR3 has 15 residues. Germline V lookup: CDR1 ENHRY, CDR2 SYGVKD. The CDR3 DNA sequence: TGTGCCATCAATAAAGACAGGGGGTTGAACACTGAAGCTTTCTTT. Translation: CAINKDRGLNTEAFF.

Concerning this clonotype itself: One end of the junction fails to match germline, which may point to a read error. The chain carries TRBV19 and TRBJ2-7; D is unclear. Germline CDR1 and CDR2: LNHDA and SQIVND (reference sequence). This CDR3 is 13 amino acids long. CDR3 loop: CASSFGASYEQCF. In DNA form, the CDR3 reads TGTGCCAGTAGTTTCGGCGCCTCCTACGAGCAGTGCTTC.

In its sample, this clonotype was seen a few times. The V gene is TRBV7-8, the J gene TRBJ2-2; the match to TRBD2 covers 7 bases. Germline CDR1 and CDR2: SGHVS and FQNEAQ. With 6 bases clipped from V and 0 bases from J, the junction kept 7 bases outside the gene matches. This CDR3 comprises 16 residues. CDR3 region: CASSTESGANTGELFF. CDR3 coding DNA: TGTGCCAGCAGTACCGAGAGCGGGGCGAACACCGGGGAGCTGTTTTTT.

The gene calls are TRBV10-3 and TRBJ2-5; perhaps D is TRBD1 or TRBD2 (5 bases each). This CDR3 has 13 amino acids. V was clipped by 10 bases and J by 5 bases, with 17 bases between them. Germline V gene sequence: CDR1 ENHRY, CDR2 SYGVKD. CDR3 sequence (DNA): TGTGCCACCGGGCAGGGAGCGGCGGAGACCCAGTACTTC. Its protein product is CATGQGAAETQYF.

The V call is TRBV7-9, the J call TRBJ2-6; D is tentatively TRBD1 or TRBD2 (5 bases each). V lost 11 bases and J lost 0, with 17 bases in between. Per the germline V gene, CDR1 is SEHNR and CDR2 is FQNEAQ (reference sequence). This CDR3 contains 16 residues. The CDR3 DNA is TGTGCCTGTTCCCCGGGACGCGACTCTGGGGCCAACGTCCTGACTTTC. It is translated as CACSPGRDSGANVLTF.

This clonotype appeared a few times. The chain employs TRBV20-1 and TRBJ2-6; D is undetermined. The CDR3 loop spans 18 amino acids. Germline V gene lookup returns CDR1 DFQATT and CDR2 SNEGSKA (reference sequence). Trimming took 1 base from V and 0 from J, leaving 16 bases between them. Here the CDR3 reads CSARASNFYSSGANVLTF. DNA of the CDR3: TGCAGTGCTAGAGCTTCCAACTTCTACTCCTCTGGGGCCAACGTCCTGACTTTC.